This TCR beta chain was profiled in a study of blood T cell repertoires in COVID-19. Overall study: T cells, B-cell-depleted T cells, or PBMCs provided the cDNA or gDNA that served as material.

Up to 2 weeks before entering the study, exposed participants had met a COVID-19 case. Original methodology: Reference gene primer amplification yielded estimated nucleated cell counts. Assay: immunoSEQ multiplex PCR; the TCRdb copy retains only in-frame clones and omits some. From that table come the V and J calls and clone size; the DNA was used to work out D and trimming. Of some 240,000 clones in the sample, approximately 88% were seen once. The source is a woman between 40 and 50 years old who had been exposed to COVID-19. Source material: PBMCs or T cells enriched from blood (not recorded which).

The CDR3, as DNA: TGTGCCAGCAGCCCCTCGGACAGGGGGCGCATAGATACGCAGTATTTT. Amino acids: CASSPSDRGRIDTQYF. This chain links TRBV7-6 with TRBJ2-3; TRBD1 agrees at 11 bases. This CDR3 has 16 residues. After removal of 5 bases from V and 5 bases from J, the junction contained 9 bases not matched to a gene. The germline gives CDR1 SGHVS, CDR2 FNYEAQ.